A selection of T cell receptor beta chains follows, all from one sample in a study of control samples from healthy donors and cancer patients. Profiled with immunoSEQ multiplex PCR; TCRdb holds only in-frame clones, not every one. The sample shows over 100,000 clones, 92% of them seen only once. The material sequenced was blood. The receptors come from a woman aged 50 to 65 in good health. Each CDR3 is given with its conserved first and last residue. A D gene is named only where the DNA matches it firmly. The size entry is marked missing in some rows and otherwise reads once, few, many or a size class.

- | TRBJ1-1 | - | TRBV19 | TGTGCCAGTAGTATTGATAGGGCGGGGACTGAAGCTTTCTTT | CASSIDRAGTEAFF
- | TRBJ2-1 | - | TRBV18 | TGTGCCAGCTCACCACTCATAAAGGGGAACAATGAGCAGTTCTTC | CASSPLIKGNNEQFF
- | TRBJ1-6 | - | TRBV2 | TGTGCCAGCAGTGAACGGCGTAATAATTCACCCCTCCACTTT | CASSERRNNSPLHF
TRBD1 | TRBJ1-6 | - | TRBV5-1 | TGCGCCAGCAGCCCCCGGGTCGGACAGGAGAATTCACCCCTCCACTTT | CASSPRVGQENSPLHF
TRBD1 | TRBJ2-5 | - | TRBV19 | TGTGCCAGCCGACGGACAGGGGGCCAAGAGACCCAGTACTTC | CASRRTGGQETQYF
- | TRBJ1-3 | - | TRBV5-4 | TGTGCCAGCACCTCCGGAGGAGTCTCTGGAAACACCATATATTTT | CASTSGGVSGNTIYF
- | TRBJ1-3 | - | TRBV3-1/TRBV3-2 | TGTGCCAGCAGCCAAGCAACCCCTGGAAACACCATATATTTT | CASSQATPGNTIYF
- | TRBJ1-5 | - | TRBV7-2 | TGTGCCAGCAGCTTAGGAGGCCAGTATCAGCCCCAGCATTTT | CASSLGGQYQPQHF
- | TRBJ1-6 | - | TRBV7-6 | TGTGCCAGCAGCTTAGGCGCTTATAATTCACCCCTCCACTTT | CASSLGAYNSPLHF
TRBD1 | TRBJ1-1 | few | TRBV5-1 | TGCGCATCAAAAGAGACAGGGGGCGGGCTAATGAACACTGAAGCTTTCTTT | CASKETGGGLMNTEAFF
- | TRBJ2-7 | - | TRBV6-5 | TGTGCCAGCAGCCACCGGGACCGAGCCTACGAGCAGTACTTC | CASSHRDRAYEQYF
TRBD2 | TRBJ2-3 | - | TRBV7-9 | TGTGCCAGCAGCAAGACTAGCGGGAGGACAGATACGCAGTATTTT | CASSKTSGRTDTQYF
- | TRBJ2-7 | - | TRBV29-1 | TGCAGCGTTGATCGGGATGGGGCGGCATACGAGCAGTACTTC | CSVDRDGAAYEQYF
- | TRBJ2-5 | - | TRBV10-1 | TGCGCCAGCAGTGAGGAGGGGGAGACCCAGTACTTC | CASSEEGETQYF
TRBD1 | TRBJ1-2 | - | TRBV2 | TGTGCCAGCGGCTCGGACAGGACCAACTATGGCTACACCTTC | CASGSDRTNYGYTF
- | TRBJ1-6 | - | TRBV9 | TGTGCCAGCAGCGTAGATGGAGGGTATAATTCACCCCTCCACTTT | CASSVDGGYNSPLHF
- | TRBJ2-7 | - | TRBV5-4 | TGTGCCAGCAGCGAAGACGGATACGAGCAGTACTTC | CASSEDGYEQYF
- | TRBJ1-2 | - | TRBV29-1 | TGCAGCGTTGAGTTTTACGGTACTTATGGCTACACCTTC | CSVEFYGTYGYTF
TRBD1 | TRBJ1-1 | few | TRBV15 | TGTGCCACCAGCAGGGACAGGAGTGAAGCTTTCTTT | CATSRDRSEAFF
TRBD1 | TRBJ1-4 | - | TRBV7-9 | TGTGCCAGCAGCTTCGGACAGGGTGGAGAAAAACTGTTTTTT | CASSFGQGGEKLFF
TRBD1 | TRBJ1-5 | - | TRBV5-8 | TGTGCCAGCACCTCTCGGACAGGGGCCATTCAGCCCCAGCATTTT | CASTSRTGAIQPQHF
TRBD2 | TRBJ2-1 | - | TRBV5-4 | TGTGCCATGTACGGGGGGGCCGGGTACAATGAGCAGTTCTTC | CAMYGGAGYNEQFF
- | TRBJ1-5 | - | TRBV6-5 | TGTGCCAGCAGTCCCCAGGGAAATAGCAATCAGCCCCAGCATTTT | CASSPQGNSNQPQHF
- | TRBJ1-6 | - | TRBV5-1 | TGCGCCAGCAGCTTGGAAGGACATCCGGACTCACCCCTCCACTTT | CASSLEGHPDSPLHF
- | TRBJ1-4 | - | TRBV15 | TGTGCCACCAGCAGAGATCTCTTGGGTCTTAATGAAAAACTGTTTTTT | CATSRDLLGLNEKLFF
- | TRBJ1-2 | - | TRBV6-1 | TGTGCCAGCAGTGAATGGGGGCTTGACTATGGCTACACCTTC | CASSEWGLDYGYTF
- | TRBJ1-4 | few | TRBV6-5 | TGTGCCAGCACCGTAGAGGAGGGGGTAACTGAAAAACTGTTTTTT | CASTVEEGVTEKLFF